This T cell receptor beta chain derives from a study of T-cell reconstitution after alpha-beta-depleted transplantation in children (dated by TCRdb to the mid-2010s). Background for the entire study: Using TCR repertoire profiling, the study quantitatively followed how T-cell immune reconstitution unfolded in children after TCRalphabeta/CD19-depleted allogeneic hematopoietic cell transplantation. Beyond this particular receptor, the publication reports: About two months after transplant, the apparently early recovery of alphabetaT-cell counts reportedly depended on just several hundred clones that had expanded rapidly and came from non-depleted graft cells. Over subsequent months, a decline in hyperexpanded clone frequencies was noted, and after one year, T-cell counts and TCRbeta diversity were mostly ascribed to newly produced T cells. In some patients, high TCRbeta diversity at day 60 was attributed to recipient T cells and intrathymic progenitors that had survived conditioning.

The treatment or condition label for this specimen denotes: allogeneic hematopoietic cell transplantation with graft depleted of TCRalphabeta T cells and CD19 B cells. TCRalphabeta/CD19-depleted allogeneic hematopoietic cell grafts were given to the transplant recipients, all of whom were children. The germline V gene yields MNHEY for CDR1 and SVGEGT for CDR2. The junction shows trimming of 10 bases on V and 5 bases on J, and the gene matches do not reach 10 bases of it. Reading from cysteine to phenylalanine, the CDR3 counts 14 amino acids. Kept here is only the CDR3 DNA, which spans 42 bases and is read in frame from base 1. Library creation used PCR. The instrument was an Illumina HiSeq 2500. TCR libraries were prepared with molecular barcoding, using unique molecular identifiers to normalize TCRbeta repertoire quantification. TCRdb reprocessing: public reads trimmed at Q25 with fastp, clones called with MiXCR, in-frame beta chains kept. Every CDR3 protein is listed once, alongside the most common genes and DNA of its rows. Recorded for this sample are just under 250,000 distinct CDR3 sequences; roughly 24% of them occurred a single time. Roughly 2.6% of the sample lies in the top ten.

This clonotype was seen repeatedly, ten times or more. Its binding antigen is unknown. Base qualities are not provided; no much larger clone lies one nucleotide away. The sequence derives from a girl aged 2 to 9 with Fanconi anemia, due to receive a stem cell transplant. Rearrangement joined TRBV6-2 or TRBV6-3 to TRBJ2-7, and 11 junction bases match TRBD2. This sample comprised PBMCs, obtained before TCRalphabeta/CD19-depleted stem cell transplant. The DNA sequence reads TGTGCCAAAAAACCGGGACTAGCGGTGCACGAGCAGTACTTC. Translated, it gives CAKKPGLAVHEQYF.